Each of the 28 T cell receptor beta chains below was sequenced from the same sample in a study of beta chain features in type 1 diabetes. Expressed TCRB transcripts were sequenced after all isolated RNA was converted to cDNA. The data were produced by immunoSEQ multiplex PCR, yet TCRdb's version contains in-frame clones alone and is incomplete. Here the sample spans about 240,000 clones, 11% to 15% being singletons. General study results and limits: Type 1 diabetes patients had moderately but significantly shorter TCRB CDR3s in all four CD4+ subsets.

Antigen specificity for these receptors is unknown. The sequenced sample was naive CD4+ T cells from blood. These receptors were obtained from a man younger than 40 with type 1 diabetes.

This clone was observed a few times. The chain joins TRBV5-4 to TRBJ1-2; maybe TRBD1 (5 bases). CDR3 size: 12 residues. Trimming removed 4 bases from V and 5 bases from J, with 9 bases in between. The germline gives CDR1 SGHNT, CDR2 YYREEE (reference sequence). The CDR3 region has the DNA TGTGCCAGCAGCACCGACAGATATGGCTACACCTTC. Translation gives CASSTDRYGYTF.

This chain links TRBV30 with TRBJ2-5; D gene ambiguous. V lost 2 bases and J 1 base, leaving 11 bases between the germline ends. Germline V lookup: CDR1 GTSNPN, CDR2 SVGIG (reference sequence). The CDR3 contains 14 residues. This CDR3 reads CAWSPEPPQETQYF. The CDR3 nucleotides are TGTGCCTGGAGTCCGGAGCCCCCCCAAGAGACCCAGTACTTC.

This chain joins TRBV19 and TRBJ1-2; the D gene is possibly TRBD1 (5 bases). In germline, CDR1 is LNHDA, CDR2 SQIVND (reference sequence). V shed 10 bases and J shed 4 bases, with 16 bases lying between them. This CDR3 has 13 residues. DNA for the CDR3: TGTGCCACCCGGGACTCCGAACGCTATGGCTACACCTTC. It specifies CATRDSERYGYTF. The full variable domain, with the rest looked up from reference TRBV19 and TRBJ1-2, is DGGITQSPKYLFRKEGQNVTLSCEQNLNHDAMYWYRQDPGQGLRLIYYSQIVNDFQKGDIAEGYSVSREKKESFPLTVTSAQKNPTAFYLCATRDSERYGYTFGSGTRLTVV.

The V gene is TRBV30, the J gene TRBJ1-2; 7 positions agree with TRBD1. V lost 5 bases and J lost 2; bases outside the gene matches: 2. The CDR3 runs to 12 residues. Germline-derived CDR1 and CDR2 are GTSNPN and SVGIG (reference sequence). The CDR3, as DNA: TGTGCCTGGGCACAGGGGAACTATGGCTACACCTTC. Amino acids: CAWAQGNYGYTF.

This clone has only a few counts. The CDR3 loop reads CASSHDRGRAPLHF. The DNA for the CDR3 is TGTGCCAGCAGCCACGACAGGGGACGGGCACCCCTCCACTTT. This chain links TRBV5-6 with TRBJ1-6; 8 bases agree with TRBD1. Trimming cost V 4 bases and J 11 bases; bases outside gene matches: 8. Germline CDR1 SGHDT, CDR2 YYEEEE. The CDR3 spans 14 residues.

V is TRBV7-9 and J is TRBJ1-6; 7 bases map to TRBD1. V was clipped by 5 bases and J by 8 bases; unmatched bases: 9. This CDR3 contains 15 residues. Per germline, CDR1 SEHNR and CDR2 FQNEAQ (reference sequence). Written as DNA, the CDR3 is TGTGCCAGCAGCCCCGGGGACAGCAGAGATTCACCCCTCCACTTT. Translation gives CASSPGDSRDSPLHF.

A few counts support this clone. The chain joins TRBV5-1 to TRBJ2-2; D is undetermined. The CDR3 has 14 amino acids. Trimming shortened V by 1 base and J by 8 bases, and 12 bases separated the two germline ends. From germline, CDR1 is SGHRS and CDR2 YFSETQ. The CDR3 loop is CASSLISSGGELFF. As DNA, the CDR3 is TGCGCCAGCAGCTTGATATCCTCCGGGGGGGAGCTGTTTTTT.

The V gene is TRBV2, the J gene TRBJ1-2; 7 bases line up with TRBD1. The germline gives CDR1 SNHLY, CDR2 FYNNEI. V lost 4 bases, J lost 4 bases, and 3 bases stayed unmatched. This CDR3 is built from 13 residues. CDR3 amino acids: CASSGAGGYGYTF. The CDR3 nucleotides are TGTGCCAGCAGTGGCGCAGGGGGCTATGGCTACACCTTC.

This clone appeared a few times. This chain joins TRBV5-6 and TRBJ2-7; 10 bases are a match to TRBD1. The junction had 9 bases not matched to a gene; V was cut back by 4 bases and J by 5 bases. Germline assignment: CDR1 SGHDT and CDR2 YYEEEE. The CDR3 loop spans 15 amino acids. The CDR3, as DNA: TGTGCCAGCAGCCGGTTAGGGACAGGGGACCACGAGCAGTACTTC. Its protein is CASSRLGTGDHEQYF.

The V gene is TRBV4-2, the J gene TRBJ2-6; a weak D match, TRBD1 (6 bases). Between the trimmed V and J ends, which lost 4 bases and 0 bases, there was a span of 16 bases. The CDR3 loop spans 18 amino acids. CDR1 is LGHNA and CDR2 is YNFKEQ in the germline V gene. The CDR3 region is CASSPSTGFNSGANVLTF. The CDR3, as DNA: TGTGCCAGCAGCCCTTCGACAGGATTTAACTCTGGGGCCAACGTCCTGACTTTC.

With regard to this clone: In the same sample, other DNA sequences code for this CDR3. The chain links TRBV6-6 to TRBJ2-7; D is possibly TRBD2 (6 bases). This CDR3 contains 14 residues. Germline V gene lookup returns CDR1 MNHNY and CDR2 SVGAGI (reference sequence). V lost 2 bases and J lost 2, with 10 bases in between. DNA for the CDR3: TGTGCCAGCAGTTACGACGGGGGTGCCTACGAGCAGTACTTC. Its translation is CASSYDGGAYEQYF.

CDR3 residues: CASSAGTGGYEQYF. CDR3 nucleotides: TGTGCCAGCAGCGCCGGTACAGGGGGCTACGAGCAGTACTTC. The V call is TRBV9, the J call TRBJ2-7; 8 nucleotides agree with TRBD1. Unmatched junction bases numbered 5, after V lost 3 bases and J lost 3 bases. The CDR3 covers 14 residues. Germline CDR1 reads SGDLS; CDR2 reads YYNGEE.

V gene TRBV27 combines with J gene TRBJ1-5; TRBD1 matches at 8 bases. V shed 5 bases and J 1 base; nucleotides not matched to a gene: 16. Per germline, CDR1 MNHEY and CDR2 SMNVEV (reference sequence). The CDR3 length is 19 residues. Written as DNA, the CDR3 is TGTGCCAGCAGTCCCTACGGACAGGGAATTATTCAAAGCAATCAGCCCCAGCATTTT. The encoded protein is CASSPYGQGIIQSNQPQHF.

This clone showed up just a few times. The chain joins TRBV6-5 to TRBJ2-1; weak D call: TRBD1 (5 bases). CDR1 is MNHEY, CDR2 SVGAGI, per germline. V was pared by 5 bases and J by 1 base, with 9 bases between. This CDR3 is 14 amino acids long. The CDR3 spells CASSAWTSYNEQFF. DNA of the CDR3: TGTGCCAGCAGTGCGTGGACATCCTACAATGAGCAGTTCTTC.

This clone has just a few counts. The gene calls are TRBV10-3 and TRBJ1-5; 7 nucleotides match TRBD1. After removal of 3 bases from V and 4 bases from J, the junction contained 6 bases not matched to a gene. CDR3 length equals 15 residues. In germline, CDR1 is ENHRY, CDR2 SYGVKD. This CDR3 reads CAISEVTGANQPQHF. Here the CDR3 DNA reads TGTGCCATCAGTGAAGTAACAGGGGCTAATCAGCCCCAGCATTTT.

The chain combines TRBV30 with TRBJ1-2, with D perhaps matching TRBD1 (5 bases). V was trimmed by 0 bases and J by 2 bases, leaving 10 bases between them. Per the germline V gene, CDR1 is GTSNPN and CDR2 is SVGIG (reference sequence). CDR3 length: 14 residues. CDR3 DNA: TGTGCCTGGAGTGTAGCGAGACAGAACTATGGCTACACCTTC. It yields the protein CAWSVARQNYGYTF.

J is TRBJ1-4 and V is TRBV9, with a possible D match to TRBD1 (5 bases). The CDR3 is 15 residues long. Germline-derived CDR1 and CDR2 are SGDLS and YYNGEE. With 3 bases removed from V and 7 bases from J, the gap between germline ends came to 16 bases. The CDR3 protein is CASSAGGTPLEKLFF. CDR3 bases: TGTGCCAGCAGCGCCGGGGGGACCCCGCTTGAAAAACTGTTTTTT.

The chain carries TRBV18 and TRBJ2-7; no reliable D call. In germline, CDR1 is KGHSH, CDR2 LQKENI. Trimming stripped 2 bases from V and 5 bases from J, with 13 bases between. CDR3 length equals 14 residues. This chain's CDR3 is CASSPLRTGDEQYF. The DNA of the CDR3 is TGTGCCAGCTCACCATTACGTACCGGTGACGAGCAGTACTTC.

This clone was detected only a few times. The chain carries TRBV18 and TRBJ2-1, with D hard to call. This CDR3 is 14 amino acids long. Germline V gene sequence: CDR1 KGHSH, CDR2 LQKENI. V was trimmed by 3 bases and J by 15 bases, leaving 21 bases between them. The CDR3 region is CASSPSPGYQLLFF. CDR3 bases: TGTGCCAGCTCACCGTCCCCAGGCTACCAGCTTTTGTTCTTC.

The chain joins TRBV6-5 to TRBJ2-1; 7 bases map to TRBD2. Germline values: CDR1 MNHEY, CDR2 SVGAGI. Unmatched junction bases numbered 6, after V lost 5 bases and J lost 5 bases. The CDR3 consists of 14 residues. CDR3 region: CASSRGVGDNEQFF. The CDR3 region has the DNA TGTGCCAGCAGTCGGGGGGTGGGCGACAATGAGCAGTTCTTC.

This sequence joins TRBV29-1 and TRBJ1-1, with D possibly being TRBD1 (5 bases). Germline V gives CDR1 SQVTM, CDR2 ANQGSEA. Trimming stripped 0 bases from V and 4 bases from J, with 12 bases between. This CDR3 is 14 amino acids long. The CDR3 sequence is CSVEDLGGSTEAFF. In nucleotides, the CDR3 is TGCAGCGTTGAAGATTTGGGGGGGAGCACTGAAGCTTTCTTT.

J is TRBJ2-6 and V is TRBV5-1; no firm D call. The germline V gene encodes CDR1 SGHRS and CDR2 YFSETQ. Between the trimmed V and J ends, which lost 2 bases and 0 bases, there was a span of 3 bases. The CDR3 runs 14 residues. CDR3 in amino acids: CASSFGSGANVLTF. CDR3 bases: TGCGCCAGCAGCTTCGGCTCTGGGGCCAACGTCCTGACTTTC.

As for this clone: Germline and junction disagree at one end, which may indicate a read error. This chain uses TRBV7-7 with TRBJ2-5; 7 bases fit TRBD1. Germline CDR1 is SSHAT and CDR2 is FNYEAQ (reference sequence). The CDR3 has 14 residues. CDR3 in amino acids: CASSLGDRAETQYF. In DNA form, the CDR3 reads TGTGCTAGCAGCTTAGGCGACAGGGCAGAGACCCAGTACTTC.

The chain is built from TRBV7-9 and TRBJ2-7, with 9 nucleotides matching TRBD1. CDR3 size: 16 residues. V lost 4 bases and J lost 0; bases outside the gene matches: 7. Germline values: CDR1 SEHNR, CDR2 FQNEAQ (reference sequence). The CDR3 loop is CASSSPGQGSSYEQYF. The CDR3 coding sequence is TGTGCCAGCAGCTCTCCGGGACAGGGATCCTCCTACGAGCAGTACTTC.

This clone has a handful of counts. The V call is TRBV5-4, the J call TRBJ2-7; 10 nucleotides match TRBD1. Germline CDR1 and CDR2: SGHNT and YYREEE (reference sequence). The CDR3 is 14 residues long. V shed 4 bases and J 7 bases; nucleotides not matched to a gene: 8. The DNA of the CDR3 is TGTGCCAGCAGCATCGACAGGGGGCCACGGGAGCAGTACTTC. Translation: CASSIDRGPREQYF.

The DNA for the CDR3 is TGTGCCAGCAGTCCGCCCCGGACTAGCGGGAACCGGGAGCAGTACTTC. It yields the protein CASSPPRTSGNREQYF. This rearrangement joins TRBV28 to TRBJ2-7; 12 nucleotides agree with TRBD2. CDR3 length equals 16 residues. Germline V lookup: CDR1 MDHEN, CDR2 SYDVKM. V shed 5 bases, J shed 7 bases, and the junction held 12 bases outside the gene matches.

There are a few counts of this clone. This rearrangement joins TRBV21-1 to TRBJ1-5; TRBD1 is the table's D call and was not checked against the DNA. TRBV21-1 is marked as a pseudogene. CDR3 length equals 16 residues. The CDR3 coding sequence is TGTGCCAGCAGCAAAGGGACAGGGGAGGCCAATCAGCCCCAGCATTTT. This sequence encodes CASSKGTGEANQPQHF.

The rearrangement joins TRBV6-6 to TRBJ2-7; TRBD2 matches 8 bases. The V and J ends lost 5 bases and 7 bases, in that order; junction bases with no gene match: 4. The CDR3 runs 12 residues. Germline CDR1 and CDR2: MNHNY and SVGAGI (reference sequence). DNA for the CDR3: TGTGCCAGCAGTGGGGCGGGGGGTGAGCAGTACTTC. This translates into CASSGAGGEQYF.